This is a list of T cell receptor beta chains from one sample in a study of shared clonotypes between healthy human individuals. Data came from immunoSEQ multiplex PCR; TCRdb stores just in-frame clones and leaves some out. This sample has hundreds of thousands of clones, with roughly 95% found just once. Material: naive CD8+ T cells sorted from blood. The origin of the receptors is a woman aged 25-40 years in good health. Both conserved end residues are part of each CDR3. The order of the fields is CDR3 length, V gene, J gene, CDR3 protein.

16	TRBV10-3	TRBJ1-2	CAISESGTGGRYGYTF
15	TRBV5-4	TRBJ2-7	CASSLATTHPYEQYF
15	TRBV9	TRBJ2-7	CASSVTGTGGHEQYF
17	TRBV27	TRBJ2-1	CASSLYGATSSYNEQFF
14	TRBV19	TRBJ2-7	CASSPGLAFYEQYF
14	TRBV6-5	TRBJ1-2	CASSYSIGRDGYTF
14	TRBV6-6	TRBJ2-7	CASSYGLAGGEQYF
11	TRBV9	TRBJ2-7	CASGGGTEQYF
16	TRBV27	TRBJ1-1	CASSGDRGSRNTEAFF
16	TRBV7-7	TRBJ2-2	CASSLDPLPGTGELFF
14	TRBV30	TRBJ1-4	CAWSVDLWGEKLFF
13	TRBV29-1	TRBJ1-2	CSVDSSVSHGYTF
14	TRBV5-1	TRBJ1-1	CASSRNGMNTEAFF
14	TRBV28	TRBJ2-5	CASSLILRQETQYF
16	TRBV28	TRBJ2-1	CASSSQLAGVVDEQFF
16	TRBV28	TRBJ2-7	CASSFFLAGFWGEQYF
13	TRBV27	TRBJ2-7	CASRPGTTYEQYF
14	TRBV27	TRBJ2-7	CASTTRGSRYEQYF
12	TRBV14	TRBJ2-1	CASSPGSLGQFF
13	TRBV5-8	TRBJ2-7	CASSLVSGYEQYF
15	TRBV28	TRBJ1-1	CASSPDYTSNTEAFF
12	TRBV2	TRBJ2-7	CASSEVSGEQYF
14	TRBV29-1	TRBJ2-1	CSVTGEGSYNEQFF
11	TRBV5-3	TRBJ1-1	CASSLGSEAFF
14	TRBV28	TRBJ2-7	CASSPRTDYYEQYF
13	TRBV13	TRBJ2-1	CASSLNANNEQFF
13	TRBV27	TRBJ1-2	CASSFGQSYGYTF
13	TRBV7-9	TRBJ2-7	CASSSRAAYEQYF
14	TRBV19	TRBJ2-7	CASSIGSGSYEQYF
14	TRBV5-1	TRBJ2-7	CASSLAESSYEQYF
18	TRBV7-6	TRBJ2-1	CASSTPPGLAGVLNEQFF
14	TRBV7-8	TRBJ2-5	CASSLVNLGETQYF
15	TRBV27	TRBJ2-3	CASSPGASSTDTQYF
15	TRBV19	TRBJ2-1	CASSMDFGSYNEQFF
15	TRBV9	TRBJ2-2	CASSVVRGYTGELFF